These 5 T cell receptor beta chains were sequenced from one sample in a study of CD8 T cell repertoires and HIV-1 epitope variants. Sequenced by immunoSEQ multiplex PCR; TCRdb stores in-frame clones only, minus some. The repertoire includes about 4,600 clones, over 50% of them detected once, and roughly 47% sits in the top ten. The antigens for these receptors are not known. The sample taken for sequencing was cultured CD8+ T cells derived from PBMCs. Receptors originate from a male donor with HIV.

In its sample, this clone was seen once. This sequence joins TRBV7-8 and TRBJ2-2; perhaps TRBD2 as D (6 bases). In germline, CDR1 is SGHVS, CDR2 FQNEAQ. V lost 9 bases to trimming and J lost 2 bases, with 13 bases between them. The CDR3 totals 14 residues. This chain's CDR3 is CASRRDSNTGELFF. The CDR3 bases are TGTGCCAGTCGTAGGGACTCCAACACCGGGGAGCTGTTTTTT.

This clone was recorded only once. The CDR3 DNA is TGTGCCAGCAGTGAGATTGCAAGCTCCTACGAGCAGTACTTC. Its protein is CASSEIASSYEQYF. V is TRBV27 and J is TRBJ2-5; no clear D gene. The J call may not be correct, given that the DNA end is closer to TRBJ2-7. The V gene's germline CDR1 is MNHEY and CDR2 SMNVEV (reference sequence). There are 14 residues in the CDR3.

This clone has a handful of counts. The rearrangement joins TRBV27 to TRBJ1-2; TRBD1 matches at 9 bases. Trimming cost V 4 bases and J 6 bases; bases outside gene matches: 6. Germline CDR1 reads MNHEY; CDR2 reads SMNVEV (reference sequence). This CDR3 spans 14 amino acids. The CDR3 DNA reads as TGTGCCAGCAGTTCGACAGGGGGTATCGATGGCTACACCTTC. Translation gives CASSSTGGIDGYTF.

This clone was counted a few times. The chain employs TRBV10-2 and TRBJ2-2, with D hard to call. Trimming cost V 6 bases and J 7 bases, with 15 bases left between them. The CDR3 totals 14 residues. CDR1 and CDR2 from the germline V gene are WSHSY and SAAADI. The CDR3 DNA reads as TGCGCCAGCAGGGAGCCCTCTCGTGACGGGGAGCTGTTTTTT. Translation: CASREPSRDGELFF.

The chain is built from TRBV5-6 and TRBJ2-1; 8 nucleotides agree with TRBD2. J lost 0 bases, V lost 0 bases, and 2 bases had no gene match. The germline V gene encodes CDR1 SGHDT and CDR2 YYEEEE. The CDR3 sequence is 16 residues long. The CDR3 here is CASSLERGSSYNEQFF. CDR3 nucleotide sequence: TGTGCCAGCAGCTTGGAGCGGGGGAGCTCCTACAATGAGCAGTTCTTC.